Below are 22 T cell receptor beta chains sequenced from a single sample in a study of CD8+ T cells in alopecia areata (dated 2018 in TCRdb). The time point label on this specimen signifies: around 4 weeks on oral tofacitinib. The treatment or condition tag for this specimen amounts to: oral pan-JAK inhibitor, 5-10 mg twice daily. Library preparation was by the immunoSEQ multiplex PCR assay. To provide template for TCR sequencing, every sample had RNA extracted and reverse transcribed into cDNA. In TCRdb, the immuneACCESS table is reduced to in-frame sequences with V and J assigned. These tables do not hold every clone; where another copy was compared, an unresolved V gene accounts for under half, and the others remain unexplained. This sample has around 150,000 clones in its table, and under 70% of those were observed once. Over 0.85% of the sample is taken by the ten largest. Source: CD4+ T cells sorted from blood, taken at week 4, from a patient treated with tofacitinib. The source of these receptors is a human donor with alopecia areata.

This sequence joins TRBV25-1 and TRBJ2-5, with D tentatively TRBD1 or TRBD2 (6 bases each). The CDR3 totals 12 residues. Trimming took 6 bases from V and 4 from J, leaving 9 bases between them. Germline V gives CDR1 MGHDK, CDR2 SYGVNS. The CDR3 sequence is CASREGGETQYF. The CDR3 bases are TGTGCCAGCAGAGAGGGGGGAGAGACCCAGTACTTC.

This chain uses TRBV9 with TRBJ1-6; TRBD1 might be the D (5 bases). The CDR3 loop spans 17 amino acids. Germline V gives CDR1 SGDLS, CDR2 YYNGEE. Trimming removed 4 bases from V and 0 bases from J, with 14 bases in between. The CDR3, as DNA: TGTGCCAGCAGCTTATGGGTCGACAGCTCCTATAATTCACCCCTCCACTTT. As protein: CASSLWVDSSYNSPLHF.

V usage is TRBV5-4 and J usage is TRBJ2-5; D is perhaps TRBD2 (6 bases). The germline V gene has CDR1 SGHNT and CDR2 YYREEE (reference sequence). Between the trimmed V and J ends, which lost 0 bases and 5 bases, there was a span of 11 bases. This CDR3 comprises 14 residues. The CDR3 DNA reads as TGTGCCAGCAGCTTGGCCGCGGGGTCCGAGACCCAGTACTTC. Translated: CASSLAAGSETQYF.

V usage is TRBV6-1 and J usage is TRBJ2-7; D unresolved. The V gene lost 7 bases and the J gene lost 4 bases, with 17 bases spanning the gap. CDR1 is MNHNS and CDR2 is SASEGT in the germline V gene. This CDR3 is built from 14 residues. This CDR3 reads CASIVARPPYEQYF. CDR3 nucleotides: TGTGCCAGCATTGTGGCGAGACCCCCTTACGAGCAGTACTTC.

The chain links TRBV6-1 to TRBJ2-5, with TRBD2 identical over 10 bases. Germline CDR1 is MNHNS and CDR2 is SASEGT. The CDR3 length is 18 residues. Unmatched junction bases numbered 8, after V lost 0 bases and J lost 1 base. The CDR3 region has the DNA TGTGCCAGCAGTGAAGCCATACCTAGCGGGGGCTTCCAAGAGACCCAGTACTTC. Translated, it gives CASSEAIPSGGFQETQYF.

This chain links TRBV6-5 with TRBJ1-5; D perhaps matches TRBD1 (6 bases). The germline CDR1 and CDR2 sequences are MNHEY and SVGAGI. This CDR3 spans 15 amino acids. The CDR3 DNA follows: TGTCCGAGCTTAAGGGAGGGGGTTAGCAATCAGCCCCAGCATTTT. It specifies CPSLREGVSNQPQHF.

The rearrangement joins TRBV5-1 to TRBJ1-1; 8 bases fit TRBD1. V shed 0 bases, J shed 2 bases, and the junction held 9 bases outside the gene matches. This CDR3 comprises 17 residues. Germline values: CDR1 SGHRS, CDR2 YFSETQ. Written as DNA, the CDR3 is TGCGCCAGCAGCTTGGGGACAGGGATTTGGGAAAACACTGAAGCTTTCTTT. It specifies CASSLGTGIWENTEAFF.

This clone was counted between two and nine times. The rearrangement links TRBV29-1 to TRBJ2-5; TRBD1 is a possible D gene (5 bases). The germline V gene encodes CDR1 SQVTM and CDR2 ANQGSEA. This CDR3 has 14 amino acids. Trimming shortened V by 4 bases and J by 5 bases, and 17 bases separated the two germline ends. CDR3 coding DNA: TGCAGCGTTGCGGAGTATGGGGCCTGGGAGACCCAGTACTTC. This codes for CSVAEYGAWETQYF.

The J gene is TRBJ2-4, the V gene TRBV30, with D possibly TRBD1 on 5 matching bases. CDR1 GTSNPN and CDR2 SVGIG come from the germline V gene (reference sequence). This CDR3 comprises 16 residues. Between the trimmed V and J ends, which lost 0 bases and 1 base, there was a span of 13 bases. This CDR3 is CAWSVWGGRAKNIQYF. CDR3 in DNA: TGTGCCTGGAGTGTATGGGGCGGCCGGGCCAAAAACATTCAGTACTTC.

This clone has more than one count but fewer than ten. The genes are TRBV5-1 and TRBJ2-2; perhaps TRBD2 as D (5 bases). Trimming took off 6 bases at V and 3 bases at J, with 15 bases between the two ends. Germline V gene sequence: CDR1 SGHRS, CDR2 YFSETQ. This CDR3 has 15 residues. For the CDR3, the DNA is TGCGCCAGCACTATAACCGGGGTCGACACCGGGGAGCTGTTTTTT. It is translated as CASTITGVDTGELFF.

The count of this clone is one. J is TRBJ2-4 and V is TRBV30; 8 nucleotides match TRBD1. In germline, CDR1 is GTSNPN, CDR2 SVGIG (reference sequence). Unmatched junction bases numbered 7, after V lost 5 bases and J lost 1 base. The CDR3 contains 15 residues. CDR3 in DNA: TGTGCCTGGGCTCAGGGGGCAAAGGCCAAAAACATTCAGTACTTC. It specifies CAWAQGAKAKNIQYF. Combining the CDR3 with reference TRBV30 and TRBJ2-4 gives the whole variable domain SQTIHQWPATLVQPVGSPLSLECTVEGTSNPNLYWYRQAAGRGLQLLFYSVGIGQISSEVPQNLSASRPQDRQFILSSKKLLLSDSGFYLCAWAQGAKAKNIQYFGAGTRLSVL.

This chain uses TRBV7-9 with TRBJ1-5, with 7 bases lining up with TRBD1. CDR3 length: 14 residues. After removal of 3 bases from V and 3 bases from J, the junction contained 2 bases not matched to a gene. CDR1 and CDR2 (germline): SEHNR, FQNEAQ (reference sequence). The CDR3 nucleotides are TGTGCCAGCAGCTTGGGACAGATCAATCAGCCCCAGCATTTT. Its protein is CASSLGQINQPQHF. The full variable domain, with the rest looked up from reference TRBV7-9 and TRBJ1-5, is DTGVSQNPRHKITKRGQNVTFRCDPISEHNRLYWYRQTLGQGPEFLTYFQNEAQLEKSRLLSDRFSAERPKGSFSTLEIQRTEQGDSAMYLCASSLGQINQPQHFGDGTRLSIL.

The chain has TRBV4-3 and TRBJ1-2, with 7 bases that match TRBD1. With V trimmed by 3 bases and J by 4 bases, 5 bases remained unmatched. Per germline, CDR1 LGHNA and CDR2 YSLEER. The CDR3 totals 14 residues. This CDR3 reads CASSHDRDSYGYTF. The CDR3, as DNA: TGCGCCAGCAGCCACGACCGGGACAGCTATGGCTACACCTTC.

CDR3 DNA sequence: TGTGCCAGCAGCGTTGGGTCGGAGGGGTATGGCTACACCTTC. It codes for CASSVGSEGYGYTF. The chain carries TRBV9 and TRBJ1-2, with D possibly matching TRBD1 (5 bases). Germline V gives CDR1 SGDLS, CDR2 YYNGEE. Trimming shortened V by 2 bases and J by 5 bases, and 13 bases separated the two germline ends. This CDR3 is 14 amino acids long.

This clone was seen only a few times. The DNA of the CDR3 is TGCAGCGTCCGGACTAGCGGGGGACAAGATGAGCAGTTCTTC. Translating gives CSVRTSGGQDEQFF. The chain recombines TRBV29-1 with TRBJ2-1; 13 nucleotides align to TRBD2. This CDR3 region has 14 residues. V shed 6 bases and J 8 bases; nucleotides not matched to a gene: 7. Germline V gene data show CDR1 as SQVTM and CDR2 as ANQGSEA.

The CDR3 DNA reads TGTGCCAGCAGCTTGGGGACAGGGAGCGAGCAGTACTTC. Protein sequence: CASSLGTGSEQYF. The rearrangement uses TRBV7-2 and TRBJ2-7, with 9 bases aligning to TRBD1. Germline V gene data show CDR1 as SGHTA and CDR2 as FQGNSA. The CDR3 is made up of 13 amino acids. V gave up 3 bases and J gave up 6 bases; unmatched junction bases: 3.

The chain uses TRBV30 and TRBJ1-2; no definite D call. The CDR3 covers 10 residues. V was shortened by 8 bases and J by 2 bases, with 6 bases between the two germline ends. Looked up from germline, CDR1 is GTSNPN and CDR2 is SVGIG (reference sequence). CDR3 sequence: CATENYGYTF. In DNA form, the CDR3 reads TGTGCCACAGAGAACTATGGCTACACCTTC. Supplemented by reference TRBV30 and TRBJ1-2, the full variable domain reads SQTIHQWPATLVQPVGSPLSLECTVEGTSNPNLYWYRQAAGRGLQLLFYSVGIGQISSEVPQNLSASRPQDRQFILSSKKLLLSDSGFYLCATENYGYTFGSGTRLTVV.

The J gene is TRBJ2-5, the V gene TRBV29-1; D remains unclear. The CDR3 is 13 residues long. Trimming took 8 bases from V and 4 from J, leaving 17 bases between them. CDR1 and CDR2 (germline): SQVTM, ANQGSEA. CDR3: CSIGRISLETQYF. The CDR3 nucleotides read TGCAGCATTGGACGAATCTCTCTAGAGACCCAGTACTTC.

The chain joins TRBV20-1 to TRBJ2-1; D is uncertain. Trimming removed 6 bases from V and 5 bases from J, with 8 bases in between. The CDR3 contains 11 residues. The V gene's germline CDR1 is DFQATT and CDR2 SNEGSKA (reference sequence). The CDR3 sequence: CSADIHNEQFF. The CDR3 region has the DNA TGCAGTGCCGACATTCACAATGAGCAGTTCTTC.

The gene calls are TRBV29-1 and TRBJ2-7; 7 bases map to TRBD1. This CDR3 is 12 amino acids long. Germline V gene data show CDR1 as SQVTM and CDR2 as ANQGSEA. The V segment lost 6 bases and the J segment 8 bases; nucleotides outside the gene matches: 10. The CDR3 is CSVVWDSRQQYF. CDR3 DNA: TGCAGCGTGGTATGGGACAGCCGGCAGCAGTACTTC.

In nucleotides, the CDR3 is TGCAGCGTAGAGGGACAGGGAGGGACTGAAGCTTTCTTT. It yields the protein CSVEGQGGTEAFF. The chain employs TRBV29-1 and TRBJ1-1, with 9 bases aligning to TRBD1. Germline CDR1 and CDR2: SQVTM and ANQGSEA. Trimming took 6 bases from V and 5 from J; bases not matched to a gene: 7. The CDR3 runs to 13 residues.

The J gene is TRBJ1-1, the V gene TRBV29-1; 7 nucleotides match TRBD1. The CDR3 has 13 amino acids. CDR1 and CDR2 (germline): SQVTM, ANQGSEA. V lost 7 bases to trimming and J lost 1 base; unmatched junction nucleotides: 6. This chain's CDR3 is CSGAGTANTEAFF. For the CDR3, the DNA is TGCAGCGGGGCAGGGACAGCGAACACTGAAGCTTTCTTT.